The 14 T cell receptor beta chains listed next were all sequenced from one sample in a study of CD8+ T cells in alopecia areata. cDNA prepared by RNA extraction and subsequent reverse transcription served as the template for sequencing. The method was immunoSEQ multiplex PCR; TCRdb's version includes in-frame clones alone and lacks a portion of them. This repertoire shows around 300,000 clones, roughly 63% found once; its top ten account for around 0.92%. Treatment here: oral pan-JAK inhibitor, 5-10 mg twice daily. This sample comprised CD4+ T cells sorted from blood, obtained around week 52, from a patient treated with tofacitinib. The receptors shown here come from a human donor with alopecia areata.

A remark on this clone: A read error is possible here, since a much larger clone lies one base away. This rearrangement joins TRBV25-1 to TRBJ1-3; TRBD1 is a possible D gene (5 bases). This CDR3 is 13 amino acids long. Trimming cost V 4 bases and J 2 bases, with 6 bases left between them. CDR1 and CDR2 from the germline V gene are MGHDK and SYGVNS. CDR3 coding DNA: TGTGCCAGCAGTGGGACAACTGGAAACACCATATATTTT. The encoded protein is CASSGTTGNTIYF.

This clone was detected a few times. The chain's CDR3 is CASSYLIQETQYF. The DNA of the CDR3 is TGTGCCAGCAGCTACCTCATCCAAGAGACCCAGTACTTC. The V and J genes are TRBV7-2 and TRBJ2-5; D not certain. The CDR3 runs to 13 residues. V was cut by 4 bases and J by 1 base, with 7 bases left in between. Germline CDR1 and CDR2: SGHTA and FQGNSA.

This clone was detected only a few times. The V and J genes are TRBV5-1 and TRBJ2-7, with 7 bases fitting TRBD1. Germline loops: CDR1 SGHRS, CDR2 YFSETQ. The CDR3 consists of 12 residues. Germline trimming cut 3 bases from V and 5 bases from J; bases unmatched to any gene: 2. The CDR3: CASSSTGHEQYF. CDR3 bases: TGCGCCAGCAGCTCGACAGGGCACGAGCAGTACTTC.

The V and J genes are TRBV4-1 and TRBJ2-7; unclear D gene. CDR1 and CDR2 (germline): MGHRA, YSYEKL. V lost 0 bases and J 1 base, leaving 7 bases between the germline ends. This CDR3 has 14 amino acids. The chain's CDR3 is CASSQDTESYEQYF. As DNA, the CDR3 is TGCGCCAGCAGCCAAGATACTGAATCCTACGAGCAGTACTTC.

Only a few counts were recorded for this clone. The chain links TRBV5-1 to TRBJ2-3; possible D gene TRBD2, 5 bases. The CDR3 is 14 residues long. V lost 4 bases and J 1 base, leaving 10 bases between the germline ends. CDR1 is SGHRS and CDR2 is YFSETQ in the germline V gene. The CDR3 DNA reads as TGCGCCAGCAGCCCGGGATTCGGCACAGATACGCAGTATTTT. It translates to CASSPGFGTDTQYF.

This clone came up a few times. The chain's CDR3 is CASSDRGQVEKLFF. CDR3 DNA: TGTGCCAGCAGCGACAGGGGGCAGGTTGAAAAACTGTTTTTT. This chain links TRBV2 with TRBJ1-4; 10 positions agree with TRBD1. The CDR3 runs 14 residues. The germline V gene has CDR1 SNHLY and CDR2 FYNNEI. J gave up 7 bases and V 6 bases, and 5 bases lay outside the gene matches.

The rearrangement links TRBV29-1 to TRBJ2-1; TRBD1 aligns across 9 bases. The CDR3 has 17 residues. The ends lost 7 bases at V and 0 bases at J; junction bases unmatched: 13. Germline V gene sequence: CDR1 SQVTM, CDR2 ANQGSEA. Here the CDR3 reads CSAKSMGTGTSYNEQFF. Here the CDR3 DNA reads TGCAGCGCCAAATCAATGGGGACAGGGACCTCCTACAATGAGCAGTTCTTC.

This chain connects TRBV5-1 to TRBJ1-2, with D possibly matching TRBD1 (5 bases). Looked up from germline, CDR1 is SGHRS and CDR2 is YFSETQ. V shed 4 bases and J shed 7 bases, with 11 bases lying between them. The CDR3 is made up of 12 amino acids. The DNA of the CDR3 is TGCGCCAGCAGCCAGGGCGGCGCTGGCTACACCTTC. Translated, it gives CASSQGGAGYTF.

This chain links TRBV7-2 with TRBJ2-7; tentatively, D is TRBD1 (6 bases). This CDR3 has 14 amino acids. Per the germline V gene, CDR1 is SGHTA and CDR2 is FQGNSA. V dropped 1 base and J dropped 1 base, with 8 bases sitting between them. The CDR3 loop is CASSLGTVSYEQYF. Written as DNA, the CDR3 is TGTGCCAGCAGCTTAGGGACAGTTTCCTACGAGCAGTACTTC.

The gene calls are TRBV25-1 and TRBJ2-3; D is possibly TRBD1 (5 bases). CDR3 length: 15 amino acids. V was cut by 6 bases and J by 1 base, with 14 bases left in between. CDR1 is MGHDK, CDR2 SYGVNS, per germline. The CDR3 protein is CASRYQGIGTDTQYF. Written as DNA, the CDR3 is TGTGCCAGCAGGTATCAGGGAATAGGCACAGATACGCAGTATTTT.

V gene TRBV9 combines with J gene TRBJ2-5, with 13 bases identical to TRBD2. Trimming cost V 2 bases and J 5 bases; bases outside gene matches: 6. Looked up from germline, CDR1 is SGDLS and CDR2 is YYNGEE. This CDR3 is 16 amino acids long. The CDR3 spells CASSVGTSGVTETQYF. CDR3 in DNA: TGTGCCAGCAGCGTGGGGACTAGCGGGGTCACGGAGACCCAGTACTTC.

The V gene is TRBV7-9, the J gene TRBJ1-6, with D hard to call. Per the germline V gene, CDR1 is SEHNR and CDR2 is FQNEAQ (reference sequence). V lost 5 bases, J lost 8 bases, and 10 bases lay in between. The CDR3 consists of 13 residues. In DNA, the CDR3 is TGTGCCAGCAGCCCAAGGGAGTATTCACCCCTCCACTTT. Translation gives CASSPREYSPLHF.

Comment on this clone: Distinct nucleotide sequences in the sample also encode this CDR3. V is TRBV30 and J is TRBJ1-1, with a weak D call TRBD1 (6 bases). The CDR3 covers 15 residues. CDR1 is GTSNPN and CDR2 is SVGIG in the germline V gene (reference sequence). With 4 bases removed from V and 7 bases from J, the gap between germline ends came to 22 bases. CDR3 nucleotides: TGTGCCTGGATCGCCCCGGGGGGGCGCGAGGGTGAAGCTTTCTTT. Its translation: CAWIAPGGREGEAFF.

About this clone itself: Different DNA sequences within this sample yield the same CDR3. The chain joins TRBV7-2 to TRBJ2-5; D is unresolved. V shed 5 bases and J shed 4 bases, with 8 bases lying between them. CDR1 SGHTA and CDR2 FQGNSA come from the germline V gene. This CDR3 is built from 12 residues. CDR3 in amino acids: CASSLVGETQYF. As DNA, the CDR3 is TGTGCCAGCAGCCTAGTAGGAGAGACCCAGTACTTC.